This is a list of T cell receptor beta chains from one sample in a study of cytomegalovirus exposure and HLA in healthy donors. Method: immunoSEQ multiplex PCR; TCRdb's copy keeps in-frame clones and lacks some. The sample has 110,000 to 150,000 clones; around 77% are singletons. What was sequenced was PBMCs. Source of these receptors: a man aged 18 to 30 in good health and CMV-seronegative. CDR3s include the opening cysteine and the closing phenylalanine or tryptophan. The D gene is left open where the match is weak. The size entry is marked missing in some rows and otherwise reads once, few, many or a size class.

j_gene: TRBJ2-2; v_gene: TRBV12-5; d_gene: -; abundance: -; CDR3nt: TGTGCTAGTGGTTTGGTAGGGGGGGGCGCGGCCGGGGAGCTGTTTTTT; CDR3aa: CASGLVGGGAAGELFF
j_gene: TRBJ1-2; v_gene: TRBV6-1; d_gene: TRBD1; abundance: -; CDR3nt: TGTGCCAGCAGTGGACACGACCTACAGGGGGGTATTGGCTACACCTTC; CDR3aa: CASSGHDLQGGIGYTF
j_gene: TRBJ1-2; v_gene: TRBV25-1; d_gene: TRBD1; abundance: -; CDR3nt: TGTGCCAGCAGTGAATATGCCGAGGGACAGGGCGGCTACACCTTC; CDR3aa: CASSEYAEGQGGYTF
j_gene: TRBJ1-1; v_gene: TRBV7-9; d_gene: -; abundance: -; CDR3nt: TGTTCCAGCGTCCTGGGGGCGATGAACACTGAAGCTTTCTTT; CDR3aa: CSSVLGAMNTEAFF
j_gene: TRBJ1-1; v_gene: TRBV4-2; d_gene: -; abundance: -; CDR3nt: TGTGCCAGCAGCCAAGAAAGGAGGGTAAAGGACACTGAAGCTTTCTTT; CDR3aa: CASSQERRVKDTEAFF
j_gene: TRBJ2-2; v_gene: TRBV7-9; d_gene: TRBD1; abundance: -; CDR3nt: TGTGCCAGCAGCCCGTTACAGGGGGCAAGTACCGGGGAGCTGTTTTTT; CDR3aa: CASSPLQGASTGELFF
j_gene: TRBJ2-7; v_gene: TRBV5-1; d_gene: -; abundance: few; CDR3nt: TGCGCCAGCAGCTTCGGTGAGTTCAGCGACGAGCAGTACTTC; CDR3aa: CASSFGEFSDEQYF
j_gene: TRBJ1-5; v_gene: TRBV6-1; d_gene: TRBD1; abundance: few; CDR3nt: TGTGCCAGCAGTGAACAGGGGGGAGTCGGGCAGCCCCAGCATTTT; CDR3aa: CASSEQGGVGQPQHF
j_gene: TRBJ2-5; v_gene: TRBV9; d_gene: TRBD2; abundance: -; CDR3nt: TGTGCCAGCACTTCGGGAGGCCAAGAGACCCAGTACTTC; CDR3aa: CASTSGGQETQYF
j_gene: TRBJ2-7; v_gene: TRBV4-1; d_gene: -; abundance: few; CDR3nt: TGCGCCAGCAGCCAAGAGAAGGCCGCACAGCTCTACGAGCAGTACTTC; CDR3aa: CASSQEKAAQLYEQYF
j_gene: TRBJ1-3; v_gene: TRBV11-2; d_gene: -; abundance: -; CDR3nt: TGTGCCAGCAGCTTGACAAACTCTGGAAACACCATATATTTT; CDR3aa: CASSLTNSGNTIYF
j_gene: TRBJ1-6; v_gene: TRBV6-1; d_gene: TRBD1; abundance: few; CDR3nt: TGTGCCAGCAGCGGACAGGGGAATTCACCCCTCCACTTT; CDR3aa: CASSGQGNSPLHF
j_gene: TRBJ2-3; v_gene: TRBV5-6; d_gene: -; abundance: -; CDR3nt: TGTGCCAGCAGCTTGGGAGCAGGGGCAGATACGCAGTATTTT; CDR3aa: CASSLGAGADTQYF
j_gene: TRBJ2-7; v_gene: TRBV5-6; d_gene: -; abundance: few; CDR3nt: TGTGCCAGCAGCCCCGGCGGGGTCTACGAGCAGTACTTC; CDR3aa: CASSPGGVYEQYF
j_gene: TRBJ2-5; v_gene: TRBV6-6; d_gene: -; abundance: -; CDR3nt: TGTGCCAGCAGTTACACCAGGGGTGAGACCCAGTACTTC; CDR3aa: CASSYTRGETQYF
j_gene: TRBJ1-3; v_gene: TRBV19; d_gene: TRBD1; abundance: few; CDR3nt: TGTGCCAGTAGTAGACAGGGCGGCTCTGGAAACACCATATATTTT; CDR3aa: CASSRQGGSGNTIYF
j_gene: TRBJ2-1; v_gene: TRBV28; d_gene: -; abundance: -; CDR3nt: TGTGCCAGCAGCCCGGGACTTCCTCCCGCGCAGTTCTTC; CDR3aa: CASSPGLPPAQFF
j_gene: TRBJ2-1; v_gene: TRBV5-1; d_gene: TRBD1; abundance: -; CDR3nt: TGCGCCAGCAGCTTAATAGGGGTAGGGGACAGGGACCACAATGAGCAGTTCTTC; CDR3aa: CASSLIGVGDRDHNEQFF
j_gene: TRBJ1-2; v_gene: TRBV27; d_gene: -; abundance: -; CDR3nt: TGTGCCAGGAAGGAGAGGGGCTACACCTTC; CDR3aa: CARKERGYTF
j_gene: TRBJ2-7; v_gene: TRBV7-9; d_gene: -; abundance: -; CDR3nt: TGTGCCAGCAGCTTGGGAGCATACGAGCAGTACTTC; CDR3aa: CASSLGAYEQYF
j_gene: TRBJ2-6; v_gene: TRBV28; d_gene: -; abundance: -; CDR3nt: TGTGCCACCACCACCGACAGCTCTGGGGCCAACGTCCTGACTTTC; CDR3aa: CATTTDSSGANVLTF
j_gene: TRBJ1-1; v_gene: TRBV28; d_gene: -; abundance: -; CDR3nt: TGTGCCAGCAGTCAAGGGGCAGGGTTCCCCACTGAAGCTTTCTTT; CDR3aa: CASSQGAGFPTEAFF
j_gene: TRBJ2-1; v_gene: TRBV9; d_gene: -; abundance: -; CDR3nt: TGTGCCAGCAGCGAAACAGGTACCTCCTACAATGAGCAGTTCTTC; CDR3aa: CASSETGTSYNEQFF
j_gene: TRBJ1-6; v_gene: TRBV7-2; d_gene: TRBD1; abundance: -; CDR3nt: TGTGCCAGCAGCTTAGTGGGACAGGGTGATTCACCCCTCCACTTT; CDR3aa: CASSLVGQGDSPLHF
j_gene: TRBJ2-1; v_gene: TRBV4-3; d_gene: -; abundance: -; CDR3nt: TGCGCCAGCAGCCAAGGTACCAGCTCCTACAATGAGCAGTTCTTC; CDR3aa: CASSQGTSSYNEQFF
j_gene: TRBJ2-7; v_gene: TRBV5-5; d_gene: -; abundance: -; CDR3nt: TGTGCCAGCAGCCGGGCCTACGAGCAGTACTTC; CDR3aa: CASSRAYEQYF
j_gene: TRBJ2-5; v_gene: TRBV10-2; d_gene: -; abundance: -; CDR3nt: TGCGCCAGCAGCCCGTCTCAGGAGACCCAGTACTTC; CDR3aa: CASSPSQETQYF
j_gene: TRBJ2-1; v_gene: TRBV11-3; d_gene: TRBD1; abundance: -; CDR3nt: TGTGCCAGCAGCTCTTCGCACAGGGGGCTCTCCTACAATGAGCAGTTCTTC; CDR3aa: CASSSSHRGLSYNEQFF
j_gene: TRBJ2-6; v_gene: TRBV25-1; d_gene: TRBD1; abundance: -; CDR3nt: TGTGCCAGCAGGGGACAGGGGGTCGCTGGGGCCAACGTCCTGACTTTC; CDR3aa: CASRGQGVAGANVLTF
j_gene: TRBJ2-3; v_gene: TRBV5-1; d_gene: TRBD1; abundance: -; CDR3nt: TGCGCCAGCAGCACGACAGGGGGCGGCACAGATACGCAGTATTTT; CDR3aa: CASSTTGGGTDTQYF
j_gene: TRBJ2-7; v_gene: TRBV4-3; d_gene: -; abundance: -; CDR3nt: TGCGCCAGCAGCCAAGGACAGGCCTACGAGCAGTACTTC; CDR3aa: CASSQGQAYEQYF
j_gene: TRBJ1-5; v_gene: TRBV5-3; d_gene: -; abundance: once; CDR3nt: TGTGCCAGAAGTCTGAATCGGACTGTAAATCAGCCCCAGCATTTT; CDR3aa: CARSLNRTVNQPQHF